Listed here is a single TCR beta chain. CDR3 length: 15 residues. The trim removed 2 bases at V and 1 base at J, leaving 3 bases unmatched. The germline V gene has CDR1 ENHRY and CDR2 SYGVKD. The record originates from a study of blood T cell repertoires in COVID-19. Profiling relied on immunoSEQ multiplex PCR, and the TCRdb table lists in-frame clones only, not all of them. Here the sample spans about 150,000 clones, approximately 88% being singletons. Sequenced material: PBMCs or T cells enriched from blood (not recorded which). The clonotype comes from a woman in her thirties with acute COVID-19. This chain connects TRBV10-3 to TRBJ2-7; 9 positions match TRBD2. CDR3 sequence (DNA): TGTGCCATCAGTGAGAATAGCGGGGGTTCCTACGAGCAGTACTTC. It specifies CAISENSGGSYEQYF.